Listed below are T cell receptor beta chains from one sample, sequenced in a study of blood T cell repertoires in COVID-19. Clones were sequenced by immunoSEQ multiplex PCR, and TCRdb holds only the in-frame ones, with some missing. This repertoire shows about 93,000 clones, roughly 90% found once; its top ten account for 4.5% to 5.5%. Specimen: peripheral blood. These receptors came from a man aged 55 to 70 with COVID-19, enrolled during active disease. Each CDR3 is given with its conserved first and last residue. D genes are given only for firm matches.

CDR3 length	D gene	J gene	V gene	CDR3 protein	CDR3 DNA
16	NA	TRBJ2-7	TRBV18	CASSPTLEAKSYEQYF	TGTGCCAGCTCACCTACACTGGAGGCTAAGTCCTACGAGCAGTACTTC
14	TRBD1	TRBJ2-3	TRBV25-1	CASREQGAPDTQYF	TGTGCCAGCAGGGAGCAGGGGGCCCCAGATACGCAGTATTTT
14	TRBD1	TRBJ1-3	TRBV12-5	CASGRTGAGNTIYF	TGTGCTAGTGGAAGGACAGGGGCTGGAAACACCATATATTTT
14	TRBD2	TRBJ2-5	TRBV6-5	CASNPGTSLETQYF	TGTGCCAGCAACCCTGGGACTAGCTTGGAGACCCAGTACTTC
18	TRBD1	TRBJ2-1	TRBV7-8	CASSSGTGGGSSYNEQFF	TGTGCCAGCAGTTCCGGGACAGGGGGCGGTAGCTCCTACAATGAGCAGTTCTTC
15	TRBD1	TRBJ1-1	TRBV7-3	CASSLTGGANTEAFF	TGTGCCAGCAGCTTGACAGGGGGGGCGAACACTGAAGCTTTCTTT
15	NA	TRBJ2-3	TRBV15	CATSRRGRTTDTQYF	TGTGCCACCAGCAGACGGGGTCGGACCACAGATACGCAGTATTTT
16	TRBD1	TRBJ1-1	TRBV27	CASSLFRDRGATEAFF	TGTGCCAGCAGTTTATTCCGGGACAGGGGAGCCACTGAAGCTTTCTTT
14	TRBD1	TRBJ2-3	TRBV7-9	CASSSGTGIDTQYF	TGTGCCAGCAGCTCGGGGACAGGGATAGATACGCAGTATTTT
15	TRBD2	TRBJ2-3	TRBV5-4	CASSPSGRATDTQYF	TGTGCCAGCAGCCCCAGCGGGAGGGCGACAGATACGCAGTATTTT
15	NA	TRBJ1-2	TRBV7-2	CASSLEGGRSVGYTF	TGTGCCAGCAGCTTAGAGGGGGGGCGGTCGGTCGGCTACACCTTC
13	TRBD2	TRBJ2-7	TRBV29-1	CSVEDRGGRKQYF	TGCAGCGTTGAAGATCGGGGCGGGAGAAAGCAGTACTTC
13	NA	TRBJ1-1	TRBV11-2	CASSLAENTEAFF	TGTGCCAGCAGCTTAGCAGAGAACACTGAAGCTTTCTTT
15	TRBD1	TRBJ2-1	TRBV27	CASSPGTGDRNEQFF	TGTGCCAGCAGTCCCGGGACAGGGGATCGCAATGAGCAGTTCTTC
16	NA	TRBJ2-1	TRBV7-2	CASSLDVGQGGYEQFF	TGTGCCAGCAGCTTGGATGTTGGGCAGGGCGGCTATGAGCAGTTCTTC
15	NA	TRBJ1-2	TRBV11-2	CASSLGAGSNYGYTF	TGTGCCAGCAGCTTAGGGGCAGGGTCTAACTATGGCTACACCTTC
15	TRBD1	TRBJ2-1	TRBV2	CASREDRDSYNEQFF	TGTGCCAGCAGGGAAGACAGGGATTCCTACAATGAGCAGTTCTTC
14	TRBD1	TRBJ2-7	TRBV27	CASSSTGGAGEQYF	TGTGCCAGCAGTTCTACAGGGGGCGCGGGCGAGCAGTACTTC
16	TRBD2	TRBJ2-1	TRBV6-5	CASSYLSGGSSNEQFF	TGTGCCAGCAGTTACCTCTCGGGAGGGAGTTCCAATGAGCAGTTCTTC
14	TRBD1	TRBJ2-7	TRBV5-4	CASSHGTGQDEQYF	TGTGCCAGCAGCCACGGGACAGGGCAAGACGAGCAGTACTTC